This entry lists 19 T cell receptor beta chains sequenced from one sample in a study of T cells in Graves' hyperthyroidism and ophthalmopathy. The CDR3 regions of TCR beta were amplified from RNA transcripts. Carried out on the TCR CDR3, a first-round RT-PCR used the HTBI primer set. TCRdb processed the multiplex PCR reads anew with MiXCR; each CDR3 protein has one entry. The sample yields hundreds of thousands of distinct CDR3 sequences, 25% seen once. The material sequenced was blood. Receptor source: a man between 35 and 55 years old with Graves' hyperthyroidism that later progressed to Graves' ophthalmopathy.

This clonotype was detected many times. The genes are TRBV12-3 or TRBV12-4 and TRBJ1-5; D is unresolved. This CDR3 region has 14 residues. Trimming left V 6 bases short and J 0 bases short, with 9 bases between. The CDR3 protein is CASSQRYSNQPQHF. CDR3 DNA: TGTGCCAGCAGCCAGAGATATAGCAATCAGCCCCAGCATTTT.

This clonotype came up a few times. The gene calls are TRBV30 and TRBJ2-1, with 7 bases identical to TRBD2. Germline values: CDR1 GTSNPN, CDR2 SVGIG (reference sequence). The ends lost 0 bases at V and 7 bases at J; junction bases unmatched: 9. CDR3 size: 15 residues. Written as DNA, the CDR3 is TGTGCCTGGAGTGTACGGGGCGGGAGTTGGAATGAGCAGTTCTTC. Its translation: CAWSVRGGSWNEQFF. The complete variable domain, with remaining parts taken from reference TRBV30 and TRBJ2-1, reads SQTIHQWPATLVQPVGSPLSLECTVEGTSNPNLYWYRQAAGRGLQLLFYSVGIGQISSEVPQNLSASRPQDRQFILSSKKLLLSDSGFYLCAWSVRGGSWNEQFFGPGTRLTVL.

This chain uses TRBV28 with TRBJ1-1, with D maybe TRBD1 (6 bases). CDR3 length equals 15 residues. CDR1 is MDHEN, CDR2 SYDVKM, per germline. Trimming cost V 7 bases and J 4 bases, with 19 bases left between them. The CDR3 protein is CASTQPGAVGTEAFF. The CDR3 nucleotides read TGTGCCAGCACACAGCCAGGGGCCGTCGGCACTGAAGCTTTCTTT.

This clonotype was observed many times. V gene TRBV10-1 combines with J gene TRBJ1-1; D gene ambiguous. Germline V gives CDR1 WNHNN, CDR2 SYGVQD (reference sequence). The CDR3 covers 14 residues. V lost 4 bases and J 1 base, leaving 10 bases between the germline ends. The CDR3 protein is CASSGIRKNTEAFF. CDR3 sequence (DNA): TGCGCCAGCAGTGGTATACGGAAGAACACTGAAGCTTTCTTT.

The chain links TRBV5-1 to TRBJ1-1, with D perhaps matching TRBD1 (6 bases). Germline CDR1 and CDR2: SGHRS and YFSETQ. The V gene lost 0 bases and the J gene lost 4 bases, with 13 bases spanning the gap. This CDR3 comprises 15 residues. Written as DNA, the CDR3 is TGCGCCAGCAGCTTGGGACAGGCAGGTTCCACTGAAGCTTTCTTT. Its protein product is CASSLGQAGSTEAFF.

This clonotype has just one count. The V gene is TRBV7-9, the J gene TRBJ2-7; 10 nucleotides match TRBD2. In germline, CDR1 is SEHNR, CDR2 FQNEAQ (reference sequence). This CDR3 is 15 amino acids long. V lost 2 bases to trimming and J lost 2 bases; unmatched junction nucleotides: 3. The CDR3 region is CASSLLAGVPYEQYF. DNA for the CDR3: TGTGCCAGCAGCTTACTAGCGGGAGTTCCCTACGAGCAGTACTTC.

This clonotype came up many times. CDR3 nucleotide sequence: TGTGCCAGCAGTCTACGCAGAGAACACACCAAAAACATTCAGTACTTC. Translated: CASSLRREHTKNIQYF. This sequence joins TRBV6-2 or TRBV6-3 and TRBJ2-4, with D unresolved. Germline CDR1 is MNHEY and CDR2 is SVGEGT. V lost 5 bases and J 2 bases, leaving 16 bases between the germline ends. This CDR3 is built from 16 residues.

This clonotype has a handful of counts. V usage is TRBV3-1 and J usage is TRBJ1-2, with TRBD1 as a possible D gene (5 bases). Germline CDR1 reads LGHDT; CDR2 reads YNNKEL (reference sequence). Trimming left V 0 bases short and J 3 bases short, with 8 bases between. The CDR3 has 14 residues. CDR3 DNA sequence: TGTGCCAGCAGCCAAGATGGGGGTCACTATGGCTACACCTTC. Translation gives CASSQDGGHYGYTF. The variable domain in full, completed from reference TRBV3-1 and TRBJ1-2, reads DTAVSQTPKYLVTQMGNDKSIKCEQNLGHDTMYWYKQDSKKFLKIMFSYNNKELIINETVPNRFSPKSPDKAHLNLHINSLELGDSAVYFCASSQDGGHYGYTFGSGTRLTVV.

This clonotype was seen ten or more times. V usage is TRBV2 and J usage is TRBJ2-7; no clear D gene. This CDR3 has 14 residues. Germline V gives CDR1 SNHLY, CDR2 FYNNEI. V lost 4 bases, J lost 3 bases, and 13 bases lay in between. The CDR3 DNA is TGTGCCAGCAGTGTGGCAGGAACCCTCTACGAGCAGTACTTC. It is translated as CASSVAGTLYEQYF.

This clonotype was counted at least ten times. The chain links TRBV19 to TRBJ1-5; D may be TRBD1 (6 bases). From germline, CDR1 is LNHDA and CDR2 SQIVND (reference sequence). V lost 1 base and J lost 4, with 11 bases in between. This CDR3 has 15 amino acids. CDR3 region: CASSIGGTQNQPQHF. The CDR3 bases are TGTGCCAGTAGTATAGGCGGGACACAGAATCAGCCCCAGCATTTT.

This clonotype was found many times. The chain couples TRBV7-2 to TRBJ1-2; maybe TRBD1 (5 bases). Germline assignment: CDR1 SGHTA and CDR2 FQGNSA. V lost 2 bases, J lost 4 bases, and 11 bases lay in between. The CDR3 contains 14 residues. The chain's CDR3 is CASSLTGTVYGYTF. For the CDR3, the DNA is TGTGCCAGCAGCTTAACCGGGACCGTCTATGGCTACACCTTC. The variable domain in full, with the rest retrieved from reference TRBV7-2 and TRBJ1-2, is GAGVSQSPSNKVTEKGKDVELRCDPISGHTALYWYRQSLGQGLEFLIYFQGNSAPDKSGLPSDRFSAERTGGSVSTLTIQRTQQEDSAVYLCASSLTGTVYGYTFGSGTRLTVV.

This clonotype has a handful of counts. The V call is TRBV27, the J call TRBJ1-5, with unresolved D. The CDR3 spans 13 residues. Trimming took 4 bases from V and 4 from J, leaving 8 bases between them. CDR1 and CDR2 (germline): MNHEY, SMNVEV (reference sequence). The CDR3, as DNA: TGTGCCAGCAGTTGGTCAGCAAATCAGCCCCAGCATTTT. Translated, it gives CASSWSANQPQHF.

The chain uses TRBV10-2 and TRBJ1-2; D unclear. CDR1 is WSHSY and CDR2 is SAAADI in the germline V gene. The CDR3 has 14 amino acids. Trimming took 2 bases from V and 5 from J, leaving 12 bases between them. The CDR3 bases are TGCGCCAGCAGTGAGATCAGTATCTCATATGGCTACACCTTC. Translation: CASSEISISYGYTF.

The table lists this clonotype with many counts. The gene calls are TRBV6-7 and TRBJ1-5, with D possibly TRBD1 on 5 matching bases. TRBV6-7 is labeled an ORF, and its function is uncertain. The CDR3 length is 15 residues. The V gene lost 0 bases and the J gene lost 6 bases, with 12 bases spanning the gap. The CDR3 sequence: CASSYSVGGGQPQHF. The CDR3 DNA reads TGTGCCAGCAGTTACTCGGTCGGTGGGGGTCAGCCCCAGCATTTT.

Only one count was recorded for this clonotype. This chain links TRBV6-5 with TRBJ2-7; 7 bases are shared with TRBD2. Germline assignment: CDR1 MNHEY and CDR2 SVGAGI. CDR3 length: 14 residues. V was pared by 4 bases and J by 6 bases, with 9 bases of the junction left unmatched. The chain's CDR3 is CASSFGEGSSEQYF. DNA of the CDR3: TGTGCCAGCAGTTTCGGGGAGGGGAGTAGCGAGCAGTACTTC.

This clonotype was counted many times. The chain combines TRBV28 with TRBJ2-7, with D tentatively TRBD1 or TRBD2 (5 bases each). V lost 3 bases and J 3 bases, leaving 15 bases between the germline ends. The CDR3 consists of 15 residues. Per germline, CDR1 MDHEN and CDR2 SYDVKM. The CDR3 protein is CASSFYRGQGYEQYF. The DNA for the CDR3 is TGTGCCAGCAGTTTTTACCGGGGCCAGGGCTACGAGCAGTACTTC.

In its sample, this clonotype was seen many times. The chain uses TRBV6-1 and TRBJ2-7, with D unresolved. Per germline, CDR1 MNHNS and CDR2 SASEGT. CDR3 length: 10 amino acids. Trimming took off 10 bases at V and 3 bases at J, with 7 bases between the two ends. The CDR3: CATTHYEQYF. CDR3 nucleotides: TGTGCCACCACCCACTACGAGCAGTACTTC.

This clonotype was detected many times. The CDR3 reads CASSLTREGQPQHF. The DNA for the CDR3 is TGTGCCAGCAGTTTAACTAGGGAGGGGCAGCCCCAGCATTTT. The chain couples TRBV12-3 or TRBV12-4 to TRBJ1-5, with D possibly matching TRBD1 (5 bases). V was pared by 2 bases and J by 7 bases, with 12 bases between. CDR3 length equals 14 residues.

This clonotype has a count of ten or more. The chain is built from TRBV19 and TRBJ1-2; D perhaps matches TRBD1 (6 bases). The V gene lost 2 bases and the J gene lost 4 bases, with 11 bases spanning the gap. The length of the CDR3 is 14 residues. Germline V gene sequence: CDR1 LNHDA, CDR2 SQIVND (reference sequence). The CDR3 loop is CASSIPPTGYGYTF. The DNA of the CDR3 is TGTGCCAGTAGTATACCCCCGACAGGCTATGGCTACACCTTC.